This T cell receptor beta chain was identified during a study of multiple sclerosis patients with progressive multifocal leukoencephalopathy. Germline CDR1 and CDR2: SEHNR and FQNEAQ (reference sequence). Trimming took off 2 bases at V and 0 bases at J, with 11 bases between the two ends. The CDR3 is 16 residues long. The table came from immunoSEQ multiplex PCR; TCRdb's copy has only in-frame clones and leaves some out. This sample has around 30,000 clones, with 85% to 90% found just once. Study-level points and caveats: PML-onset expanded TRB clones were detectable before and during natalizumab therapy. Whether JC virus or general immunocompromise explains the findings remained unclear.

With respect to this clone: What it binds is not known.

Time point in this sample: around 13 months of natalizumab therapy. Longitudinal control samples came from natalizumab-treated multiple sclerosis patients without PML. The sequence derives from a human donor with multiple sclerosis. The specimen comprised PBMCs, sampled from a patient treated with natalizumab. The chain has TRBV7-9 and TRBJ1-3, with no clear D. The CDR3 reads CASSLTSANSGNTIYF. CDR3 nucleotides: TGTGCCAGCAGCTTAACCTCGGCCAACTCTGGAAACACCATATATTTT.